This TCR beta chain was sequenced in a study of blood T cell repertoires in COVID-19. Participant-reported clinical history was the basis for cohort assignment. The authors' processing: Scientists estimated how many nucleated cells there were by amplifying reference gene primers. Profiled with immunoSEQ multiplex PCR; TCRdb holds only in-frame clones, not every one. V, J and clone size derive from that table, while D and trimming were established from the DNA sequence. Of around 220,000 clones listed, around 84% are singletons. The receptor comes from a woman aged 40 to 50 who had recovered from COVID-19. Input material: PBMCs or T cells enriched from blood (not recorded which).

The CDR3 DNA reads as TGTGCCAGTGGGGAACAGGGGCAAGGCTATGGCTACACCTTC. It codes for CASGEQGQGYGYTF. J is TRBJ1-2 and V is TRBV6-5, with TRBD1 matching over 7 bases. Germline V gives CDR1 MNHEY, CDR2 SVGAGI. J gave up 4 bases and V 9 bases, and 11 bases lay outside the gene matches. The CDR3 spans 14 residues.